Listed below are T cell receptor beta chains from one sample, sequenced in a study of cytomegalovirus exposure and HLA in healthy donors. Sequencing used immunoSEQ multiplex PCR; TCRdb keeps in-frame clones, though not all of them. The repertoire holds about 67,000 clones, with roughly 77% as singletons. The sample taken for sequencing was PBMCs. The receptors shown here come from a woman under 40 in good health and CMV-seronegative. CDR3s include the opening cysteine and the closing phenylalanine or tryptophan. Fields, in order: clone size, J gene, CDR3 length, V gene, D gene, CDR3 DNA, CDR3 protein. The D gene is left open where the match is weak. Clone size is given for some rows only: seen once, a few or many times, or a class if the clone is expanded.

>few|TRBJ1-5|13|TRBV19|-
TGTGCCAGTAGTCACCGACCGGGTAGGCCCCAGCATTTT
CASSHRPGRPQHF
>-|TRBJ1-2|15|TRBV11-3|-
TGTGCCAGCAGCTTAGATCGTGGTCAGGCTTATGGCTACACCTTC
CASSLDRGQAYGYTF
>-|TRBJ2-1|15|TRBV12-5|TRBD2
TGTGCTAGTGGTTTGGTAAGCGGGGCTAGGGGAGAGCAGTTCTTC
CASGLVSGARGEQFF
>-|TRBJ2-2|16|TRBV4-1|TRBD1
TGCGCCAGCAGCCGTTCCGGGACAGTCAACACCGGGGAGCTGTTTTTT
CASSRSGTVNTGELFF
>-|TRBJ1-1|13|TRBV29-1|-
TGCAGCGTATCCCACAGGGAGGGGACTGAAGCTTTCTTT
CSVSHREGTEAFF
>-|TRBJ2-7|14|TRBV14|TRBD1
TGTGCCAGCAGCCCCCCCCGACAGGGTTCCGAGCAGTACTTC
CASSPPRQGSEQYF
>-|TRBJ2-3|12|TRBV11-1|-
TGTGCCAGCAGAGAGGGGGCAGATACGCAGTATTTT
CASREGADTQYF
>-|TRBJ2-2|13|TRBV6-1|-
TGTGCCAGCAGAGCGACCACTGCCAGGGAGCTGTTTTTT
CASRATTARELFF
>few|TRBJ2-7|16|TRBV7-2|-
TGTGCCAGCAGCCCCTCGGCTAGCAGGAGCTCCTACGAGCAGTACTTC
CASSPSASRSSYEQYF
>once|TRBJ1-3|15|TRBV2|TRBD1
TGTGCCAGCTCTATGGGGCAGGGGGTAGGAAACACCATATATTTT
CASSMGQGVGNTIYF
>-|TRBJ2-7|11|TRBV20-1|-
TGCAGTGCGGAGGGCTACTACGAGCAGTACTTC
CSAEGYYEQYF
>-|TRBJ1-6|12|TRBV28|-
TGTGCCAGCAGTTTGAGTCGTTCACCCCTCCACTTT
CASSLSRSPLHF
>-|TRBJ2-7|13|TRBV4-3|TRBD2
TGCGCCAGCAGCCAAGGGACTAGCTACGAGCAGTACTTC
CASSQGTSYEQYF
>-|TRBJ1-6|14|TRBV19|-
TGTGCCAGTAGTATAGATCCAGGGTATTCACCCCTCCACTTT
CASSIDPGYSPLHF
>-|TRBJ1-2|14|TRBV29-1|-
TGCAGCGTTGACGGGGCAGGGGTTTACGGGGGCTACACCTTC
CSVDGAGVYGGYTF
>few|TRBJ1-4|14|TRBV6-6|-
TGTGCCAGCTGCCCACAGCCGGGGAGTGAAAAACTGTTTTTT
CASCPQPGSEKLFF
>-|TRBJ1-2|15|TRBV5-4|TRBD1
TGTGCCAGCAGCCTCGGGACAGGGAGTAACTATGGCTACACCTTC
CASSLGTGSNYGYTF
>-|TRBJ2-1|16|TRBV5-8|TRBD1
TGTGCCAGCAAACCCCGGACAGGGGCATCCTACAATGAGCAGTTCTTC
CASKPRTGASYNEQFF
>-|TRBJ2-3|14|TRBV5-1|-
TGCGCCAGCAGCTTGGACAGATACACAGATACGCAGTATTTT
CASSLDRYTDTQYF
>few|TRBJ1-5|13|TRBV30|-
TGTGCCTGGAGTGTGGGCAACAATCAGCCCCAGCATTTT
CAWSVGNNQPQHF
>once|TRBJ1-4|12|TRBV4-1|-
TGCGCCAGCAGCCAAGCCAGAGAAAAACTGTTTTTT
CASSQAREKLFF
>-|TRBJ1-6|16|TRBV6-6|TRBD1
TGTGCCAGCAGTTACCGGCCAGGGGGCGCAGACTCACCCCTCCACTTT
CASSYRPGGADSPLHF
>-|TRBJ2-4|17|TRBV4-1|TRBD2
TGCGCCAGCAGCCAAGAGGGCGGGAGGGTAGCCAAAAACATTCAGTACTTC
CASSQEGGRVAKNIQYF
>-|TRBJ2-5|11|TRBV6-5|TRBD1
TGTGCCAGCAGTCACAGGGGGGTCCAGTACTTC
CASSHRGVQYF
>-|TRBJ1-1|14|TRBV4-1|-
TGCGCCAGCAGCCTCGGGACACTGAACACTGAAGCTTTCTTT
CASSLGTLNTEAFF
>-|TRBJ1-1|14|TRBV7-3|TRBD1
TGTGCCAGCAGCCCGGGACAGATGAACACTGAAGCTTTCTTT
CASSPGQMNTEAFF
>-|TRBJ2-7|15|TRBV6-5|TRBD2
TGTGCCAGCAGTTCTGCGGGACTAGCGATGGACGAGCAGTACTTC
CASSSAGLAMDEQYF
>once|TRBJ2-1|14|TRBV9|-
TGTGCCAGCAGCGTCGCCCAGGGATACAATGAGCAGTTCTTC
CASSVAQGYNEQFF
>-|TRBJ1-1|15|TRBV7-2|TRBD1
TGTGCCAGCAGCTTAATGGGACAGCTGAACACTGAAGCTTTCTTT
CASSLMGQLNTEAFF
>once|TRBJ1-1|14|TRBV7-9|-
TGTGCCAGCAGCCCGGGGACACCTGACACTGAAGCTTTCTTT
CASSPGTPDTEAFF
>-|TRBJ2-5|15|TRBV7-2|TRBD2
TGTGCCAGCAGCCATAGCGGGGGGGTGAGAGAGACCCAGTACTTC
CASSHSGGVRETQYF
>-|TRBJ1-5|13|TRBV25-1|-
TGTGCCAGCAGTGAAGGGGGGGCCCAGCCCCAGCATTTT
CASSEGGAQPQHF
>-|TRBJ2-1|17|TRBV29-1|TRBD2
TGCAGCGTTGCCGGGACTAGCGGGGCTAGCTCCTACAATGAGCAGTTCTTC
CSVAGTSGASSYNEQFF
>-|TRBJ1-2|12|TRBV6-5|-
TGTGCCAGCAGTTACGGGACTTATGGCTACACCTTC
CASSYGTYGYTF
>-|TRBJ2-1|15|TRBV11-2|-
TGTGCCAGCAGTTCGGGGTTATGGCCCTACAATGAGCAGTTCTTC
CASSSGLWPYNEQFF
>-|TRBJ1-4|14|TRBV30|-
TGTGCCTGGAGAAGGGCAGGGGAAAAGGAAAAACTGTTTTTT
CAWRRAGEKEKLFF
>-|TRBJ1-1|14|TRBV7-9|-
TGTGCCAGCAGCTTAGGGGGCTCGGGCACTGAAGCTTTCTTT
CASSLGGSGTEAFF